A selection of T cell receptor beta chains follows, all from one sample in a study of T-cell memory formation after mild COVID-19. TCRdb used MiXCR to reprocess the 5' RACE reads, holding one entry per CDR3 protein. This table holds a few hundred thousand distinct CDR3 sequences, approximately 15% found once. Source material: PBMCs or a T cell subset sorted from them (not recorded which). Receptors were obtained from a man aged 18 to 30 who had mild COVID-19 (a few samples of this study predate the infection). Cell type and time point are not known. Both conserved end residues are trimmed from each CDR3. The order of the fields is V gene, clone size, CDR3 protein. Clone size is stated in some rows and not others, as once, few, many or a class when expanded.

V: TRBV5-6
size: many
CDR3: ASSLRPGAYNEQF

V: TRBV29-1
size: .
CDR3: SVVGAGEADTQY

V: TRBV5-5
size: .
CDR3: ASSLTGGGSGNTIY

V: TRBV6-6
size: many
CDR3: ASSYSGDSGANVLT

V: TRBV12-3/TRBV12-4
size: .
CDR3: ASTFRGTSYEQY

V: TRBV6-6
size: many
CDR3: ASSYPTRLAGGSSANEQF

V: TRBV5-4
size: few
CDR3: ASSKQGAGELF

V: TRBV6-7
size: .
CDR3: ASEREESNTGELF

V: TRBV5-6
size: .
CDR3: ASSLQGTQY

V: TRBV4-1
size: .
CDR3: ASSPRYSNTEAF

V: TRBV6-5
size: .
CDR3: ASSYSGTTQETQY

V: TRBV4-3
size: .
CDR3: ASSQDSRGFGTDTQY